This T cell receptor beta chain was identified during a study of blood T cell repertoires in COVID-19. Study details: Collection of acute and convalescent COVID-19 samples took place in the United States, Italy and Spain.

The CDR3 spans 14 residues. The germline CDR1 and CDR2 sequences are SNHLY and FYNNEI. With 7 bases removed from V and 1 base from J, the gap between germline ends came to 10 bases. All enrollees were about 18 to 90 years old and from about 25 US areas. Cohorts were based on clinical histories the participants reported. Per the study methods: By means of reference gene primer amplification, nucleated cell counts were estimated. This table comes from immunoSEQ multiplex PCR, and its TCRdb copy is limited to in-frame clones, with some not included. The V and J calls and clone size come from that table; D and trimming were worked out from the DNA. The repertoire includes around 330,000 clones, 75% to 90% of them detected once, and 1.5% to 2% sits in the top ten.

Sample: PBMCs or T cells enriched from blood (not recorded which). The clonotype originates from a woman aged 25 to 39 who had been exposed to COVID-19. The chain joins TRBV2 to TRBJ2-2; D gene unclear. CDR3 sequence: CASTHDMNTGELFF. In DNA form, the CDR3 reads TGTGCCAGCACCCACGACATGAACACCGGGGAGCTGTTTTTT.